The clone carrying this T cell receptor beta chain was found a few times. Its antigen is currently unknown. V lost 0 bases, J lost 2 bases, and 5 bases stayed unmatched. The germline CDR1 and CDR2 sequences are LNHNV and YYDKDF (reference sequence). The CDR3 consists of 16 residues. Each CDR3 protein is one row after TCRdb ran MiXCR on the RT-PCR reads. The table shows 500,000 to 650,000 distinct CDR3 sequences, with about 7.6% occurring only once. This entry belongs to a study of response to subunit inactivated influenza vaccine. The study, taken as a whole, reports: With each seasonal influenza vaccination, the authors suggested, few new T cells are recruited.

Sequences were derived from PBMCs from blood, sampled around 25 months after vaccination. This TCR came from a man aged 45 to 70 who received an inactivated influenza vaccine. This chain links TRBV15 with TRBJ2-3; 7 bases line up with TRBD2. CDR3: CATSRDPLAATDTQYF. As DNA, the CDR3 is TGTGCCACCAGCAGAGATCCCCTAGCGGCCACAGATACGCAGTATTTT.